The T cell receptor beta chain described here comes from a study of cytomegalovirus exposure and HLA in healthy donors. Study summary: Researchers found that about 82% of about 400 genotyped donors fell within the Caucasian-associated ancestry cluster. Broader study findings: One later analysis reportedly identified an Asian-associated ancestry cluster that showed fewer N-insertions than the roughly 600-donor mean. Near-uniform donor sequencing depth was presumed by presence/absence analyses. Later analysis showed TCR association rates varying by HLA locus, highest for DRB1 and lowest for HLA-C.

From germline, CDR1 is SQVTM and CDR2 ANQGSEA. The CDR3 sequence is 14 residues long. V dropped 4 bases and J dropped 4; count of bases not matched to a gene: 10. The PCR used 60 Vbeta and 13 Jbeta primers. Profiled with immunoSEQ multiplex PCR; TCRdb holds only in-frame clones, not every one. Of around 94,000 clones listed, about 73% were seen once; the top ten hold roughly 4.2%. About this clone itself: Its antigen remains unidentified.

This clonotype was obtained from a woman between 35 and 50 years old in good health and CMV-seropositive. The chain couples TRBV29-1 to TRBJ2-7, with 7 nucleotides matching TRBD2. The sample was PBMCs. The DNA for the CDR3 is TGCAGCGTTGTCGGGCCTAGCGGCCGTTACGAGCAGTACTTC. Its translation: CSVVGPSGRYEQYF.